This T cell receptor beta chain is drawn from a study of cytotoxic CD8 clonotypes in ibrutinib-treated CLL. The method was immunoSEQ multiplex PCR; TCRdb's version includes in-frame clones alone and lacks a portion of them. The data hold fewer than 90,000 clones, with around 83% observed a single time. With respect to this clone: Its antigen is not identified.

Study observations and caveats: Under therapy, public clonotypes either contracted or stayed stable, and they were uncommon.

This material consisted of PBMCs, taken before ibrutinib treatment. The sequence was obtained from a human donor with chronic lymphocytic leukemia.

The CDR3 sequence is CSARGRYEQYF. For the CDR3, the DNA is TGCAGTGCTAGGGGGCGGTACGAGCAGTACTTC. The chain links TRBV20-1 to TRBJ2-7; a possible D gene is TRBD1 (5 bases). CDR1 and CDR2 from the germline V gene are DFQATT and SNEGSKA (reference sequence). Trimming took 3 bases from V and 4 from J, leaving 7 bases between them. This CDR3 has 11 residues.